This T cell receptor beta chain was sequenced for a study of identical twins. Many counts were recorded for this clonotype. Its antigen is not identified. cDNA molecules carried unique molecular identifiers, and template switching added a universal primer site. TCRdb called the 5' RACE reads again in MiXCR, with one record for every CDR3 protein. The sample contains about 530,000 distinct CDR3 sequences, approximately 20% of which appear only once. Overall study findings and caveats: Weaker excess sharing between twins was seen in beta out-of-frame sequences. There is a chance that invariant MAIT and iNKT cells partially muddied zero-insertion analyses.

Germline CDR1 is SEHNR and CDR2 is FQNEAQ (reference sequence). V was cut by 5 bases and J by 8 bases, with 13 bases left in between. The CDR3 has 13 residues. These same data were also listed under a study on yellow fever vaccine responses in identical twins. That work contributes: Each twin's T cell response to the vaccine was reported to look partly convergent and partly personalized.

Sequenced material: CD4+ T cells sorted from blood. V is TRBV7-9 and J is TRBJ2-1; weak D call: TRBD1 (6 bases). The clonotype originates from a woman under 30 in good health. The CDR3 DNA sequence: TGTGCCAGCAGCGTACAGGGTCGGGATGAGCAGTTCTTC. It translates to CASSVQGRDEQFF.